Listed below are T cell receptor beta chains from one sample, sequenced in a study of T-cell reconstitution after alpha-beta-depleted transplantation in children. TCRdb re-called the PCR reads with MiXCR, one entry per CDR3 protein. The table shows over 150,000 distinct CDR3 sequences, with 8.5% to 14% occurring only once. The starting material was PBMCs, obtained before TCRalphabeta/CD19-depleted stem cell transplant. Receptors originate from a boy under 10 years old with acute myeloid leukemia, due to receive a stem cell transplant. Each CDR3 is given with its conserved first and last residue. Fields, in order: V gene, J gene, clone size, D gene, CDR3 DNA, CDR3 protein. D genes are given only for firm matches. Size values are once, few and many counts, or a class for expanded clones, and some rows have none.

V gene: TRBV28
J gene: TRBJ1-3
clone size: once
D gene: TRBD1
CDR3 DNA: TGTGCCAGCAGTTTCCCCGACAGGGGATCTGGAAACACCATATATTTT
CDR3 protein: CASSFPDRGSGNTIYF

V gene: TRBV19
J gene: TRBJ2-7
clone size: few
D gene: .
CDR3 DNA: TGTGCCAGTAGTTTTACGACAGGGAGGGCCTACGAGCAGTACTTC
CDR3 protein: CASSFTTGRAYEQYF

V gene: TRBV2
J gene: TRBJ2-7
clone size: many
D gene: TRBD1
CDR3 DNA: TGTGCCAGCAGTACAGGGACAGGGATGTACGAGCAGTACTTC
CDR3 protein: CASSTGTGMYEQYF

V gene: TRBV7-2
J gene: TRBJ2-2
clone size: many
D gene: .
CDR3 DNA: TGTGCCAGCAGCGCAGGCAACACCGGGGAGCTGTTTTTT
CDR3 protein: CASSAGNTGELFF

V gene: TRBV13
J gene: TRBJ2-2
clone size: many
D gene: .
CDR3 DNA: TGTGCCAGCAACTTCAGGGAGAACACCGGGGAGCTGTTTTTT
CDR3 protein: CASNFRENTGELFF

V gene: TRBV6-6
J gene: TRBJ2-5
clone size: many
D gene: .
CDR3 DNA: TGTGCCAGCACCGACCCCGAGGGAGAAGAGACCCAGTACTTC
CDR3 protein: CASTDPEGEETQYF

V gene: TRBV15
J gene: TRBJ2-5
clone size: many
D gene: .
CDR3 DNA: TGTGCCACCAGCAGAGATTGGACAGCCCAAGAGACCCAGTACTTC
CDR3 protein: CATSRDWTAQETQYF

V gene: TRBV30
J gene: TRBJ1-5
clone size: .
D gene: TRBD1
CDR3 DNA: TGTGCCTGGGGGACAGGGACTGATAATCAGCCCCAGCATTTT
CDR3 protein: CAWGTGTDNQPQHF

V gene: TRBV7-9
J gene: TRBJ1-4
clone size: few
D gene: .
CDR3 DNA: TGTGCCAGCAGCCTGAGACAGACTAATGAAAAACTGTTTTTT
CDR3 protein: CASSLRQTNEKLFF

V gene: TRBV5-1
J gene: TRBJ1-5
clone size: many
D gene: .
CDR3 DNA: TGCGCCAGCAGCTTGGCGGGAGGCAATCAGCCCCAGCATTTT
CDR3 protein: CASSLAGGNQPQHF